This record covers a single T cell receptor (beta chain). This specimen belongs to a study of tumour-infiltrating T cells in Burkitt lymphoma. Across the study: Overall and progression-free survival were predicted by productive clonality.

Repertoires were generated with immunoSEQ multiplex PCR, while TCRdb's copy carries only in-frame clones and drops some. This table holds 5,000 to 6,000 clones, around 10% found once. Germline loops: CDR1 SEHNR, CDR2 FQNEAQ (reference sequence). V dropped 2 bases and J dropped 0 bases, with 7 bases sitting between them. This CDR3 region has 14 residues. What was sequenced was tumor tissue. This rearrangement joins TRBV7-9 to TRBJ1-2; D may be TRBD1 (5 bases). This clonotype was obtained from a human donor with diffuse large B-cell lymphoma. CDR3: CASSLMGPNYGYTF. The CDR3 DNA follows: TGTGCCAGCAGCTTAATGGGACCTAACTATGGCTACACCTTC. The variable domain in full, with the rest retrieved from reference TRBV7-9 and TRBJ1-2, is DTGVSQNPRHKITKRGQNVTFRCDPISEHNRLYWYRQTLGQGPEFLTYFQNEAQLEKSRLLSDRFSAERPKGSFSTLEIQRTEQGDSAMYLCASSLMGPNYGYTFGSGTRLTVV.